This record covers a single TCR beta chain. In the original processing: Amplification of reference gene primers provided the estimated nucleated cell counts. Here immunoSEQ multiplex PCR was the method, and the copy in TCRdb shows in-frame clones only, minus some. V, J and clone size derive from that table, while D and trimming were established from the DNA sequence. The sample contains some 210,000 clones, roughly nine tenths of which appear only once. This sample is part of a study of blood T cell repertoires in COVID-19. For the study at large: Material from acute and convalescent COVID-19 was sourced from the United States, Italy and Spain. The cDNA or gDNA used as material had been derived from T cells, B-cell-depleted T cells, or PBMCs.

One Seattle source followed patients from active infection through their disease course. Source material: peripheral blood. This sequence was found in a man aged 60 to 75 with COVID-19, enrolled during active disease.

The CDR3 loop reads CASRWTSGTYNEQFF. CDR3 coding DNA: TGTGCCAGCAGGTGGACTAGCGGGACCTACAATGAGCAGTTCTTC. The chain links TRBV7-2 to TRBJ2-1; TRBD2 aligns across 12 bases. CDR1 is SGHTA and CDR2 is FQGNSA in the germline V gene. The J segment lost 2 bases and the V segment lost 6 bases, leaving 2 bases of the junction unmatched. This CDR3 has 15 amino acids.